Each of the 6 T cell receptor beta chains below was sequenced from the same sample in a study of OX40 agonist ivuxolimab in advanced cancers. Here immunoSEQ multiplex PCR was the method, and the copy in TCRdb shows in-frame clones only, minus some. The table includes approximately 37,000 clones, roughly 87% detected once. Source: CD4+ or CD8+ T cells sorted from blood, taken in a trial of the OX40 agonist ivuxolimab. All receptors come from an adult with an advanced solid tumor such as melanoma, head and neck, liver or kidney cancer.

The rearrangement uses TRBV6-5 and TRBJ2-2; D gene ambiguous. V gave up 2 bases and J gave up 3 bases, with 7 bases separating them. The germline V gene has CDR1 MNHEY and CDR2 SVGAGI. The CDR3 has 14 residues. The chain's CDR3 is CASSYGTYTGELFF. CDR3 DNA sequence: TGTGCCAGCAGTTACGGCACCTACACCGGGGAGCTGTTTTTT.

This chain connects TRBV6-1 to TRBJ1-6; 7 bases agree with TRBD1. The CDR3 length is 15 residues. J lost 8 bases, V lost 2 bases, and 6 bases had no gene match. Germline V CDR1 and CDR2: MNHNS, SASEGT. The CDR3 DNA follows: TGTGCCAGCAGTGAAATTTCCAGGGGGGATTCACCCCTCCACTTT. Protein product: CASSEISRGDSPLHF.

This chain connects TRBV4-2 to TRBJ2-7; 8 nucleotides agree with TRBD2. From germline, CDR1 is LGHNA and CDR2 YNFKEQ. V shed 4 bases, J shed 1 base, and the junction held 6 bases outside the gene matches. The CDR3 spans 15 residues. The CDR3 region is CASSPTLAASYEQYF. The CDR3 DNA reads TGTGCCAGCAGCCCGACACTAGCGGCTTCCTACGAGCAGTACTTC.

This clone was observed a few times. The J gene is TRBJ1-2, the V gene TRBV9, with TRBD1 as a possible D gene (5 bases). This CDR3 has 13 residues. The germline V and J ends were trimmed by 3 bases and 5 bases, with 11 bases remaining between them. Germline CDR1 SGDLS, CDR2 YYNGEE. Here the CDR3 reads CASSAGQMYGYTF. The CDR3 DNA sequence: TGTGCCAGCAGCGCGGGGCAGATGTATGGCTACACCTTC. Full variable domain (outside the CDR3, taken from reference TRBV9 and TRBJ1-2): DSGVTQTPKHLITATGQRVTLRCSPRSGDLSVYWYQQSLDQGLQFLIQYYNGEERAKGNILERFSAQQFPDLHSELNLSSLELGDSALYFCASSAGQMYGYTFGSGTRLTVV.

This chain joins TRBV9 and TRBJ1-1; a possible D gene is TRBD1 (6 bases). The V gene's germline CDR1 is SGDLS and CDR2 YYNGEE. The CDR3 has 16 residues. V was trimmed by 4 bases and J by 4 bases, leaving 20 bases between them. CDR3 sequence (DNA): TGTGCCAGCAGCATCGAGGGCTGGGAGGGGGGCACTGAAGCTTTCTTT. Encoded protein: CASSIEGWEGGTEAFF. Full variable domain (remainder filled in from reference TRBV9 and TRBJ1-1): DSGVTQTPKHLITATGQRVTLRCSPRSGDLSVYWYQQSLDQGLQFLIQYYNGEERAKGNILERFSAQQFPDLHSELNLSSLELGDSALYFCASSIEGWEGGTEAFFGQGTRLTVV.

This clone has a single count. The chain is built from TRBV2 and TRBJ1-3, with 7 bases that match TRBD1. The CDR3 has 12 amino acids. CDR1 is SNHLY, CDR2 FYNNEI, per germline. The CDR3 spells CVEQGSGNTIYF. The CDR3 DNA sequence: TGTGTCGAACAGGGGTCCGGAAACACCATATATTTT.